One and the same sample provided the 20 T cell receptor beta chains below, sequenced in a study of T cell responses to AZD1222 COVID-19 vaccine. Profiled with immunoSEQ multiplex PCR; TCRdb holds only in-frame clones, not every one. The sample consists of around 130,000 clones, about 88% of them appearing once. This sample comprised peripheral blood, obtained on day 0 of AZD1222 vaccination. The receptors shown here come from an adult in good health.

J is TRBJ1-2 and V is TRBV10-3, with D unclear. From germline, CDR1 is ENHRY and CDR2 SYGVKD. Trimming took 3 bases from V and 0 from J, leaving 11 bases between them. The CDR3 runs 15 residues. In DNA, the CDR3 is TGTGCCATCAGTGACGCAGGACGCTCTAACTATGGCTACACCTTC. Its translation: CAISDAGRSNYGYTF.

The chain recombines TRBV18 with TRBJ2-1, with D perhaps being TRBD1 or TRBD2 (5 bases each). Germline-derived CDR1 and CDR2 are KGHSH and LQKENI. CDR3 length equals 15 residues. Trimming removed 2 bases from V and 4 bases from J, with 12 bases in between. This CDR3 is CASSPGGSTYNEQFF. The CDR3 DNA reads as TGTGCCAGCTCACCAGGGGGATCGACTTACAATGAGCAGTTCTTC.

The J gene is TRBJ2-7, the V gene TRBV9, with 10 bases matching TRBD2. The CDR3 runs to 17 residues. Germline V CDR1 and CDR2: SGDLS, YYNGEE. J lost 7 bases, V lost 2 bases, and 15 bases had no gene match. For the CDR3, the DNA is TGTGCCAGCAGCGTGGAACCTCTAGCGGGGGCCCTTGGGGAGCAGTACTTC. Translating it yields CASSVEPLAGALGEQYF. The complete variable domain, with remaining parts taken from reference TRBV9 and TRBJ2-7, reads DSGVTQTPKHLITATGQRVTLRCSPRSGDLSVYWYQQSLDQGLQFLIQYYNGEERAKGNILERFSAQQFPDLHSELNLSSLELGDSALYFCASSVEPLAGALGEQYFGPGTRLTVT.

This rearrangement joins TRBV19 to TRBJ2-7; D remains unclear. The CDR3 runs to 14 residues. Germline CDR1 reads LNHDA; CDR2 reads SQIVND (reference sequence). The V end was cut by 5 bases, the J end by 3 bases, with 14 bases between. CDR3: CASSLAYSDYEQYF. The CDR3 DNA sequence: TGTGCCAGTAGTCTGGCCTATTCGGACTACGAGCAGTACTTC.

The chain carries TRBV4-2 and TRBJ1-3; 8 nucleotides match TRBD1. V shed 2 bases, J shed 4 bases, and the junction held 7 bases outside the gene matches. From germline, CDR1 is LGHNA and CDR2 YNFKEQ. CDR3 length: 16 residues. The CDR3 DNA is TGTGCCAGCAGCCAACCATTACAGGGGGACGGAAACACCATATATTTT. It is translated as CASSQPLQGDGNTIYF.

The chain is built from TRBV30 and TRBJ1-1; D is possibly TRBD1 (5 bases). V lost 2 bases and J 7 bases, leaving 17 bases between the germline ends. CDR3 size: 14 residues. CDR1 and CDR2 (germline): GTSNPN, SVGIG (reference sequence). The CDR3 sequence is CAWSWGGRRIEAFF. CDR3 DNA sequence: TGTGCCTGGAGTTGGGGCGGCCGGCGTATTGAAGCTTTCTTT.

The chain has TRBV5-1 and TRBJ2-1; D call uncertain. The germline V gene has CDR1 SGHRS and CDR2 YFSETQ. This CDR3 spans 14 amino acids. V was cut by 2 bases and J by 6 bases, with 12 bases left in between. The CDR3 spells CASSFDGLINEQFF. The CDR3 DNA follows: TGCGCCAGCAGCTTTGATGGATTGATCAATGAGCAGTTCTTC.

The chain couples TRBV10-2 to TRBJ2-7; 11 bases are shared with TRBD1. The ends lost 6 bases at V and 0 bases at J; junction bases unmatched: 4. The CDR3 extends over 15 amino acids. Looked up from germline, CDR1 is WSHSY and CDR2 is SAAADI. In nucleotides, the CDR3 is TGCGCCAGCAGGATCGGGACAGGGGGCTCCTACGAGCAGTACTTC. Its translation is CASRIGTGGSYEQYF.

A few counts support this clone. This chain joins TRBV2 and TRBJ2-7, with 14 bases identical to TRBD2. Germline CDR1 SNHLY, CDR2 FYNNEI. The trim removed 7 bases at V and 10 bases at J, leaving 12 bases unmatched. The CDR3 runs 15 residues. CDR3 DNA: TGTGCCAGCAACCGGGGACTAGCGGGAGTTTTAAGCCAGTACTTC. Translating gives CASNRGLAGVLSQYF. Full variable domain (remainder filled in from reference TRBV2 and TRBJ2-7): EPEVTQTPSHQVTQMGQEVILRCVPISNHLYFYWYRQILGQKVEFLVSFYNNEISEKSEIFDDQFSVERPDGSNFTLKIRSTKLEDSAMYFCASNRGLAGVLSQYFGPGTRLTVT.

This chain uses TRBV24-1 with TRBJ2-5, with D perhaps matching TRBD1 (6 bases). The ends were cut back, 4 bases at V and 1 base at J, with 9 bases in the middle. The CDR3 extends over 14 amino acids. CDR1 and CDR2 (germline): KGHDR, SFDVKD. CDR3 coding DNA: TGTGCCACCAGTGAAGGACAGATCCAAGAGACCCAGTACTTC. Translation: CATSEGQIQETQYF.

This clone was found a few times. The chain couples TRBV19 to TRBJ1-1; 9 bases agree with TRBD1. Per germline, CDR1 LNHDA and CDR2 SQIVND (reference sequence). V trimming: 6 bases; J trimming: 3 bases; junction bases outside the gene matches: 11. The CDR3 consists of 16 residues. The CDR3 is CASRNTGGRGDTEAFF. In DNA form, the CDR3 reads TGTGCCAGTAGGAACACAGGGGGCCGAGGGGACACTGAAGCTTTCTTT.

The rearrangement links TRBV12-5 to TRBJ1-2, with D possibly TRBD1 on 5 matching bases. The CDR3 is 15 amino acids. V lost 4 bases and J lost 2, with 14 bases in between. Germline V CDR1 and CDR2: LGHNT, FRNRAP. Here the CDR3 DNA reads TGTGCTAGTGGTTCTGACAGAGGTTCAAACTATGGCTACACCTTC. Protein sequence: CASGSDRGSNYGYTF.

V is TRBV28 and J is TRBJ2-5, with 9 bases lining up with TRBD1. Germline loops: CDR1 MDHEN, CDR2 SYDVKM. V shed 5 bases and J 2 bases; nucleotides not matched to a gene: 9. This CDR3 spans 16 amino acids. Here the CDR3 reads CASSNRGRRPQETQYF. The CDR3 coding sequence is TGTGCCAGCAGTAACAGGGGGCGAAGGCCTCAAGAGACCCAGTACTTC.

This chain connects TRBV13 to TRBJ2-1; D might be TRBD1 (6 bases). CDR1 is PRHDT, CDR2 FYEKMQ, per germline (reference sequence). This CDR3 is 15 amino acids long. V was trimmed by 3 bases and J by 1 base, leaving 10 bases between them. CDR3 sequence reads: CASSFTGLSYNEQFF. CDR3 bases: TGTGCCAGCAGCTTCACAGGGTTATCCTACAATGAGCAGTTCTTC.

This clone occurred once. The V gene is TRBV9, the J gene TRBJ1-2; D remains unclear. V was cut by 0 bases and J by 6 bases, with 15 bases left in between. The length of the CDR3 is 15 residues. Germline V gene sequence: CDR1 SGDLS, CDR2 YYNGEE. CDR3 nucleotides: TGTGCCAGCAGCGTAGATCTGGGGTTTGGGGATGGCTACACCTTC. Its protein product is CASSVDLGFGDGYTF.

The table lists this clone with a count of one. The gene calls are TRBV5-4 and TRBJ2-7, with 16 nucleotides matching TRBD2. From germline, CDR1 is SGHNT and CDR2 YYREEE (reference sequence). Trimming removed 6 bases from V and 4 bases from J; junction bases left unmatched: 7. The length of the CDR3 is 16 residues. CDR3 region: CASTPGLAGGRYEQYF. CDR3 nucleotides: TGTGCCAGCACCCCGGGACTAGCGGGAGGGCGGTACGAGCAGTACTTC. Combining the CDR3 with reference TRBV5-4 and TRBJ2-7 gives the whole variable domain ETGVTQSPTHLIKTRGQQVTLRCSSQSGHNTVSWYQQALGQGPQFIFQYYREEENGRGNFPPRFSGLQFPNYSSELNVNALELDDSALYLCASTPGLAGGRYEQYFGPGTRLTVT.

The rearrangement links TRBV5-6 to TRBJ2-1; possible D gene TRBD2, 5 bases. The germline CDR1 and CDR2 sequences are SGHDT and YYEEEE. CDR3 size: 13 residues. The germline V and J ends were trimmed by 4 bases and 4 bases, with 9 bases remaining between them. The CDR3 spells CASSGSSYNEQFF. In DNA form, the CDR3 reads TGTGCCAGCAGCGGGAGCTCGTACAATGAGCAGTTCTTC.

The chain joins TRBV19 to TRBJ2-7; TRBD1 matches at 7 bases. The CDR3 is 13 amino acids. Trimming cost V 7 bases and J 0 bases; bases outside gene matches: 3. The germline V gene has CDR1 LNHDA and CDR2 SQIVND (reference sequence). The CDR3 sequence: CASNDRDSYEQYF. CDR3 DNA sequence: TGTGCCAGTAACGACAGGGACTCCTACGAGCAGTACTTC. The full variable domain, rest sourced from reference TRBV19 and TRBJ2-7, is DGGITQSPKYLFRKEGQNVTLSCEQNLNHDAMYWYRQDPGQGLRLIYYSQIVNDFQKGDIAEGYSVSREKKESFPLTVTSAQKNPTAFYLCASNDRDSYEQYFGPGTRLTVT.

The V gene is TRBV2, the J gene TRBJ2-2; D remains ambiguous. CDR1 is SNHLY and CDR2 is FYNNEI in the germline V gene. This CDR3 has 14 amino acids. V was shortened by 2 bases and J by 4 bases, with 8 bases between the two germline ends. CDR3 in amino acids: CASSEREFTGELFF. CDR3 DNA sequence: TGTGCCAGCAGTGAACGAGAATTCACCGGGGAGCTGTTTTTT.

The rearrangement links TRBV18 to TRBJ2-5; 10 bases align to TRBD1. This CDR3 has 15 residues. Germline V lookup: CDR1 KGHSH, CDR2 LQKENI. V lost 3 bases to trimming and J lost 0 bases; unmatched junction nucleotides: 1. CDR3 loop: CASSPDRGDQETQYF. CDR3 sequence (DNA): TGTGCCAGCTCACCGGACAGGGGGGACCAAGAGACCCAGTACTTC.